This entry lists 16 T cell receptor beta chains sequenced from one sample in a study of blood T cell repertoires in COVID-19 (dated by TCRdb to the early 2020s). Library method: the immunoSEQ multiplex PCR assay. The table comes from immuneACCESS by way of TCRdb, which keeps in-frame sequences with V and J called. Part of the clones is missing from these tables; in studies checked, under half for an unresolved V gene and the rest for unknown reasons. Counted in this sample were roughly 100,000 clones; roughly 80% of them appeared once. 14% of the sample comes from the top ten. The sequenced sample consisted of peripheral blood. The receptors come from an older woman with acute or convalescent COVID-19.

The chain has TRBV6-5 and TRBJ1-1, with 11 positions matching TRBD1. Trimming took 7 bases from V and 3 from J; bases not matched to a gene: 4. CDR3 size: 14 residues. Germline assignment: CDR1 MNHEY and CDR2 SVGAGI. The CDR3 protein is CASTRDRGDTEAFF. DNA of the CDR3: TGTGCCAGCACCAGGGACAGGGGGGACACTGAAGCTTTCTTT.

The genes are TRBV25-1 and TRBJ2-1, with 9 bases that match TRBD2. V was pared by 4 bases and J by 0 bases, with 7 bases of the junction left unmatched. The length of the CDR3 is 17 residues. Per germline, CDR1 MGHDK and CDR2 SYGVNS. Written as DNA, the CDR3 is TGTGCCAGCAGTGTTAGCGGGGGCCGCAGCTCCTACAATGAGCAGTTCTTC. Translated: CASSVSGGRSSYNEQFF.

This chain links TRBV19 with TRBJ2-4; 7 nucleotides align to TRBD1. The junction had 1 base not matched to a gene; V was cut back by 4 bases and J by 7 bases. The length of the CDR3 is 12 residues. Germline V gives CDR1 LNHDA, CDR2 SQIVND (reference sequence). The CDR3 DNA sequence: TGTGCCAGTAGTACACAGGGGAACATTCAGTACTTC. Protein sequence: CASSTQGNIQYF.

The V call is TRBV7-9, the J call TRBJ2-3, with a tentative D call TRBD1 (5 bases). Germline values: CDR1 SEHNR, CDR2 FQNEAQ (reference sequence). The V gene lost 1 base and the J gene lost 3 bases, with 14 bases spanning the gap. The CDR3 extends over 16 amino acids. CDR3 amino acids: CASSLVVTVETDTQYF. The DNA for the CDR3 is TGTGCCAGCAGCTTAGTTGTGACAGTTGAAACAGATACGCAGTATTTT.

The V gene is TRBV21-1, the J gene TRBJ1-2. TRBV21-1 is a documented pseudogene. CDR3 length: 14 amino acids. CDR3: CASSKVCRGYGYTF. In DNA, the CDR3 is TGTGCCAGCAGCAAAGTTTGTCGGGGCTATGGCTACACCTTC.

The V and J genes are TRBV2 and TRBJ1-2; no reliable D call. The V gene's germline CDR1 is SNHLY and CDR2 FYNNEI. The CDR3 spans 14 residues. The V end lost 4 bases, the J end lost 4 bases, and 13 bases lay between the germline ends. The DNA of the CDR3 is TGTGCCAGCAGTGGAGGGATCGGACCCTATGGCTACACCTTC. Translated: CASSGGIGPYGYTF. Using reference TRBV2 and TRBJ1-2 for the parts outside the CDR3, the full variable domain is EPEVTQTPSHQVTQMGQEVILRCVPISNHLYFYWYRQILGQKVEFLVSFYNNEISEKSEIFDDQFSVERPDGSNFTLKIRSTKLEDSAMYFCASSGGIGPYGYTFGSGTRLTVV.

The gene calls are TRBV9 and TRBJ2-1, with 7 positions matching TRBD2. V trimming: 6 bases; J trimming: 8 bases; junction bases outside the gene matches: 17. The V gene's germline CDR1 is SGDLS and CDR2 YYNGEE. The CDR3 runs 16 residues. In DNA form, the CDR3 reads TGTGCCAGCAAGCCGTCTGCGGGAGCTTATTTTTATGAGCAGTTCTTC. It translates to CASKPSAGAYFYEQFF.

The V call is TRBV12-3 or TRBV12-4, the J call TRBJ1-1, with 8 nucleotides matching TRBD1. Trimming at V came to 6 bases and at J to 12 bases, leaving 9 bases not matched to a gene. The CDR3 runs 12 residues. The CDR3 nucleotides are TGTGCCAGCAGAGATACAGGGGGTTTCACTTTCTTT. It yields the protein CASRDTGGFTFF.

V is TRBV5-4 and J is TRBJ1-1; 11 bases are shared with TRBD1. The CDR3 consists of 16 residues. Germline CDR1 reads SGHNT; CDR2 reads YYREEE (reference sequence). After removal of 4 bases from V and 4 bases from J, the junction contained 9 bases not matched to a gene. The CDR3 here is CASSAGGTGGFTEAFF. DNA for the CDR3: TGTGCCAGCAGCGCGGGTGGGACAGGGGGGTTCACTGAAGCTTTCTTT.

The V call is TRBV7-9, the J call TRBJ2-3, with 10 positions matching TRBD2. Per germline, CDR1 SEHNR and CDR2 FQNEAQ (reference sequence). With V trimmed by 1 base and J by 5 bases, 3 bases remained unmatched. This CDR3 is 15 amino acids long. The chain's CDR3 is CASSLGTSGEDTQYF. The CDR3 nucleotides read TGTGCCAGCAGCTTAGGAACTAGCGGGGAAGATACGCAGTATTTT.

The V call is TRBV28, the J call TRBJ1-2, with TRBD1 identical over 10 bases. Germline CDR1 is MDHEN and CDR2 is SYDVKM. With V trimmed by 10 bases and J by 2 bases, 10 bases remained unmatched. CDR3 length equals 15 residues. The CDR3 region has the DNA TGTGCCACCTCGGACAGGGGGAATAGGAACTATGGCTACACCTTC. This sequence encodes CATSDRGNRNYGYTF.

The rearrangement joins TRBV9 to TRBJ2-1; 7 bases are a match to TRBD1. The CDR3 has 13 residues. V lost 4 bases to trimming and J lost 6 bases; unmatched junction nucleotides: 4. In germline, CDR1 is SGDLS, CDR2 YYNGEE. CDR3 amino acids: CASSTRQGNEQFF. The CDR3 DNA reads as TGTGCCAGCAGCACCCGACAGGGCAATGAGCAGTTCTTC. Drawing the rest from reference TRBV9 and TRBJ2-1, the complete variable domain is DSGVTQTPKHLITATGQRVTLRCSPRSGDLSVYWYQQSLDQGLQFLIQYYNGEERAKGNILERFSAQQFPDLHSELNLSSLELGDSALYFCASSTRQGNEQFFGPGTRLTVL.

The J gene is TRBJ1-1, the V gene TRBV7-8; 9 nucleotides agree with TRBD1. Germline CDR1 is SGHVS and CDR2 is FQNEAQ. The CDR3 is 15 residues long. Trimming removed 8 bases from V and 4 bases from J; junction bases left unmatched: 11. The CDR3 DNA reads TGTGCCAGCGCCCCGGGACAGGGCCGGGGCACTGAAGCTTTCTTT. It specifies CASAPGQGRGTEAFF.

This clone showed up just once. CDR3 loop: CASSELAGVAGELFF. The DNA of the CDR3 is TGTGCCAGCAGTGAATTGGCGGGAGTGGCCGGGGAGCTGTTTTTT. The chain joins TRBV6-1 to TRBJ2-2, with TRBD2 matching over 7 bases. V dropped 2 bases and J dropped 6; count of bases not matched to a gene: 6. Germline V gene data show CDR1 as MNHNS and CDR2 as SASEGT. CDR3 length: 15 amino acids.

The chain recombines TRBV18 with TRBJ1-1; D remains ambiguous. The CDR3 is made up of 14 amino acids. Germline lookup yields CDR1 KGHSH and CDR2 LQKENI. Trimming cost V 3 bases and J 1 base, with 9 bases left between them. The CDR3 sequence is CASSPPGPNTEAFF. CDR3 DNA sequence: TGTGCCAGCTCACCCCCGGGTCCGAACACTGAAGCTTTCTTT.

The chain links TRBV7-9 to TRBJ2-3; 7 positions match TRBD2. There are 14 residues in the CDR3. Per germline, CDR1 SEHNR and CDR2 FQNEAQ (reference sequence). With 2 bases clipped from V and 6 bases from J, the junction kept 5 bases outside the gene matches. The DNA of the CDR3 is TGTGCCAGCAGCTTAAACCAGGGAGGGGATACGCAGTATTTT. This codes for CASSLNQGGDTQYF.